This T cell receptor (beta chain) was documented in a study of CD8 T cells in ankylosing spondylitis. This clonotype was seen many times. MiXCR was run by TCRdb on the 5' RACE reads, yielding one entry per CDR3 protein. The sample has about 240,000 distinct CDR3 sequences; roughly 8.6% are singletons. Trimming shortened V by 0 bases and J by 7 bases, and 10 bases separated the two germline ends. Germline CDR1 LNHDA, CDR2 SQIVND (reference sequence). The CDR3 has 14 amino acids. This clonotype was sampled from a male donor with ankylosing spondylitis or in good health (not recorded which). The chain links TRBV19 to TRBJ2-1; possibly TRBD2 for D (5 bases). The sequenced sample was blood, either unsorted or a sorted T cell fraction (not recorded which). As DNA, the CDR3 is TGTGCCAGTAGTATAGATCCTCGGGGTAATGAGCAGTTCTTC. Residues: CASSIDPRGNEQFF.